The 20 T cell receptor beta chains below all came from one sample that was sequenced in a study of shared clonotypes between healthy human individuals. Repertoires were generated with immunoSEQ multiplex PCR, while TCRdb's copy carries only in-frame clones and drops some. This sample carries some 980,000 clones, roughly 72% of them seen once, and the ten largest clones take roughly 1.5%. The sequenced sample was memory CD4+ T cells sorted from blood. Subset defined: CD45RA-negative fraction. These receptors were obtained from a young man in good health.

This chain joins TRBV28 and TRBJ2-6, with D tentatively TRBD1 or TRBD2 (5 bases each). Trimming left V 5 bases short and J 4 bases short, with 18 bases between. The CDR3 consists of 17 residues. Germline lookup yields CDR1 MDHEN and CDR2 SYDVKM. Written as DNA, the CDR3 is TGTGCCAGCAGTCCTCCAGGGAGACTGGTAGGGGCCAACGTCCTGACTTTC. Translating gives CASSPPGRLVGANVLTF.

The genes are TRBV7-2 and TRBJ2-1, with D perhaps matching TRBD2 (5 bases). Germline CDR1 and CDR2: SGHTA and FQGNSA. The V end lost 1 base, the J end lost 12 bases, and 22 bases lay between the germline ends. The CDR3 contains 16 residues. CDR3 in amino acids: CASSLGALSNLGVQFF. The CDR3, as DNA: TGTGCCAGCAGCTTAGGAGCTCTTAGCAACCTCGGGGTGCAGTTCTTC. Variable domain in full (rest from reference TRBV7-2 and TRBJ2-1): GAGVSQSPSNKVTEKGKDVELRCDPISGHTALYWYRQSLGQGLEFLIYFQGNSAPDKSGLPSDRFSAERTGGSVSTLTIQRTQQEDSAVYLCASSLGALSNLGVQFFGPGTRLTVL.

The chain links TRBV11-2 to TRBJ2-2, with 7 bases aligning to TRBD2. The CDR3 has 15 residues. With 7 bases clipped from V and 2 bases from J, the junction kept 7 bases outside the gene matches. Looked up from germline, CDR1 is SGHAT and CDR2 is FQNNGV. In DNA, the CDR3 is TGTGCCAGCATTTTAGGGGACTATAACACCGGGGAGCTGTTTTTT. Encoded protein: CASILGDYNTGELFF.

In its sample, this clone was seen a few times. The rearrangement joins TRBV10-2 to TRBJ1-4; the D gene is possibly TRBD1 (6 bases). This CDR3 comprises 13 residues. Trimming took 8 bases from V and 5 from J, leaving 12 bases between them. Germline V gives CDR1 WSHSY, CDR2 SAAADI. The CDR3: CASGGARNEKLFF. DNA for the CDR3: TGCGCCAGCGGGGGGGCAAGGAATGAAAAACTGTTTTTT.

As to this clone: The sample contains more than one DNA sequence encoding this CDR3. The chain uses TRBV7-2 and TRBJ2-7; D is unclear. The germline CDR1 and CDR2 sequences are SGHTA and FQGNSA. Trimming took off 3 bases at V and 0 bases at J, with 6 bases between the two ends. The CDR3 consists of 13 residues. In nucleotides, the CDR3 is TGTGCCAGCAGCTTGGGTCTCTCCTACGAGCAGTACTTC. Translated, it gives CASSLGLSYEQYF.

The chain links TRBV5-6 to TRBJ2-3; the D is unclear. Germline CDR1 SGHDT, CDR2 YYEEEE. Trimming took 1 base from V and 5 from J, leaving 11 bases between them. The CDR3 has 14 residues. The DNA of the CDR3 is TGTGCCAGCAGCTTGCGGTGGGTTTTAGATACGCAGTATTTT. Residues: CASSLRWVLDTQYF. Combining the CDR3 with reference TRBV5-6 and TRBJ2-3 gives the whole variable domain DAGVTQSPTHLIKTRGQQVTLRCSPKSGHDTVSWYQQALGQGPQFIFQYYEEEERQRGNFPDRFSGHQFPNYSSELNVNALLLGDSALYLCASSLRWVLDTQYFGPGTRLTVL.

CDR3 loop: CASSSGGGSSPLHF. The CDR3 DNA reads as TGTGCCTCTTCGTCCGGGGGGGGATCGTCACCCCTCCACTTT. J is TRBJ1-6 and V is TRBV10-3, with D possibly being TRBD1 (5 bases). This CDR3 is built from 14 residues. The germline V and J ends were trimmed by 11 bases and 10 bases, with 21 bases remaining between them. Germline CDR1 and CDR2: ENHRY and SYGVKD.

This chain joins TRBV15 and TRBJ2-5; D is undetermined. Germline V gene lookup returns CDR1 LNHNV and CDR2 YYDKDF (reference sequence). This CDR3 has 16 residues. V was trimmed by 1 base and J by 7 bases, leaving 19 bases between them. DNA of the CDR3: TGTGCCACCAGCAGAGGAGGCGTGCAGAGTGTAGGGACCCAGTACTTC. Encoded protein: CATSRGGVQSVGTQYF.

The chain uses TRBV25-1 and TRBJ1-2, with D possibly TRBD1 on 5 matching bases. With 8 bases removed from V and 2 bases from J, the gap between germline ends came to 12 bases. CDR1 is MGHDK and CDR2 is SYGVNS in the germline V gene. The CDR3 contains 13 residues. The CDR3 bases are TGTGCCAGCTCCCCACAGGAGAACTATGGCTACACCTTC. Translating it yields CASSPQENYGYTF.

J is TRBJ1-2 and V is TRBV7-2, with D possibly matching TRBD1 (5 bases). Between the trimmed V and J ends, which lost 4 bases and 8 bases, there was a span of 20 bases. From germline, CDR1 is SGHTA and CDR2 FQGNSA. The CDR3 is made up of 15 amino acids. CDR3 nucleotide sequence: TGTGCCAGCAGCTCAGTGGGCAGGGCGGAGGGCGGCTACACCTTC. Its protein is CASSSVGRAEGGYTF. The full variable domain, completed using reference TRBV7-2 and TRBJ1-2, is GAGVSQSPSNKVTEKGKDVELRCDPISGHTALYWYRQSLGQGLEFLIYFQGNSAPDKSGLPSDRFSAERTGGSVSTLTIQRTQQEDSAVYLCASSSVGRAEGGYTFGSGTRLTVV.

This clone was picked up many times. The chain links TRBV7-8 to TRBJ1-3; 7 bases agree with TRBD1. After removal of 5 bases from V and 0 bases from J, the junction contained 1 base not matched to a gene. CDR1 and CDR2 (germline): SGHVS, FQNEAQ. The CDR3 consists of 14 residues. The CDR3 loop reads CASSRQGSGNTIYF. CDR3 in DNA: TGTGCCAGCAGCAGACAGGGCTCTGGAAACACCATATATTTT.

This clone was detected a few times. The chain carries TRBV28 and TRBJ1-3; D uncertain. Germline V gene sequence: CDR1 MDHEN, CDR2 SYDVKM. Trimming shortened V by 3 bases and J by 0 bases, and 9 bases separated the two germline ends. This CDR3 contains 15 residues. The CDR3 loop reads CASSFKGRSGNTIYF. The DNA of the CDR3 is TGTGCCAGCAGTTTCAAGGGTCGCTCTGGAAACACCATATATTTT.

About this clone: This sample also contains other DNA sequences that code for the same CDR3. The chain combines TRBV30 with TRBJ2-5; D possibly uses TRBD1 or TRBD2 (5 bases each). This CDR3 has 13 residues. V was clipped by 1 base and J by 2 bases, with 8 bases between them. Germline CDR1 and CDR2: GTSNPN and SVGIG (reference sequence). In DNA, the CDR3 is TGTGCCTGGAGTGGGGGGTTGCAAGAGACCCAGTACTTC. This translates into CAWSGGLQETQYF.

This sequence joins TRBV10-3 and TRBJ2-7, with TRBD2 identical over 12 bases. The trim removed 7 bases at V and 7 bases at J, leaving 2 bases unmatched. The V gene's germline CDR1 is ENHRY and CDR2 SYGVKD. The CDR3 contains 12 residues. CDR3 bases: TGTGCCATCAAGGGACTAGCGGGTGAGCAGTACTTC. Protein: CAIKGLAGEQYF.

The genes are TRBV14 and TRBJ2-2, with D possibly called TRBD1 or TRBD2 (5 bases each). Per germline, CDR1 SGHDN and CDR2 FVKESK. V was trimmed by 1 base and J by 3 bases, leaving 24 bases between them. CDR3 length: 20 residues. The CDR3 DNA is TGTGCCAGCAGCCAAGTAAAAGGAGGCGGGCAGGGCGCTTACACCGGGGAGCTGTTTTTT. Encoded protein: CASSQVKGGGQGAYTGELFF.

The chain combines TRBV27 with TRBJ2-1, with D possibly TRBD2 on 5 matching bases. Trimming cost V 3 bases and J 8 bases, with 17 bases left between them. The CDR3 has 15 residues. Germline assignment: CDR1 MNHEY and CDR2 SMNVEV (reference sequence). The CDR3 sequence is CASSFLTGSGHEQFF. DNA of the CDR3: TGTGCCAGCAGTTTTCTGACGGGATCTGGCCATGAGCAGTTCTTC.

The V and J genes are TRBV2 and TRBJ2-1; 7 bases are shared with TRBD1. The junction had 4 bases not matched to a gene; V was cut back by 5 bases and J by 6 bases. The CDR3 consists of 13 residues. Germline assignment: CDR1 SNHLY and CDR2 FYNNEI. This CDR3 is CASSYRQGNEQFF. CDR3 nucleotides: TGTGCCAGCAGTTATAGACAGGGCAATGAGCAGTTCTTC.

This clone was observed once. The J gene is TRBJ1-5, the V gene TRBV7-2; tentative D call: TRBD1 (6 bases). V was clipped by 5 bases and J by 5 bases, with 19 bases between them. CDR3 length: 16 residues. Germline values: CDR1 SGHTA, CDR2 FQGNSA. The CDR3: CASSPPFSGGHQPQHF. CDR3 coding DNA: TGTGCCAGCAGCCCACCCTTTTCCGGGGGGCATCAGCCCCAGCATTTT. Filled out from reference TRBV7-2 and TRBJ1-5, the complete variable domain reads GAGVSQSPSNKVTEKGKDVELRCDPISGHTALYWYRQSLGQGLEFLIYFQGNSAPDKSGLPSDRFSAERTGGSVSTLTIQRTQQEDSAVYLCASSPPFSGGHQPQHFGDGTRLSIL.

J is TRBJ2-5 and V is TRBV4-1; possibly TRBD1 for D (5 bases). Germline-derived CDR1 and CDR2 are MGHRA and YSYEKL. This CDR3 has 14 amino acids. The V end was cut by 0 bases, the J end by 5 bases, with 10 bases between. CDR3: CASSQDQGSETQYF. DNA of the CDR3: TGCGCCAGCAGCCAAGATCAGGGCTCGGAGACCCAGTACTTC.

The chain combines TRBV6-6 with TRBJ1-2; no clear D. Trimming took 4 bases from V and 2 from J, leaving 5 bases between them. Germline values: CDR1 MNHNY, CDR2 SVGAGI (reference sequence). This CDR3 contains 12 residues. The CDR3 sequence: CASSFQNYGYTF. The CDR3 region has the DNA TGTGCCAGCAGTTTCCAGAACTATGGCTACACCTTC.